These 20 T cell receptor beta chains came from one sample sequenced in a study of OX40 agonist ivuxolimab in advanced cancers. Assay used: immunoSEQ multiplex PCR; TCRdb lists only in-frame clones, some missing. The table lists approximately 70,000 clones, about 83% of them singletons, with approximately 6.9% in the top ten. This specimen consisted of CD4+ or CD8+ T cells sorted from blood, obtained in a trial of the OX40 agonist ivuxolimab. The receptor source for this set is an adult with an advanced solid tumor such as melanoma, head and neck, liver or kidney cancer.

The chain recombines TRBV11-3 with TRBJ2-1, with 8 bases fitting TRBD2. J was trimmed by 7 bases and V by 3 bases; bases with no gene match: 2. The CDR3 runs 13 residues. Germline V gene data show CDR1 as SGHNT and CDR2 as YENEEA. As DNA, the CDR3 is TGTGCCAGCAGCTTCGGGGGGGCAAATGAGCAGTTCTTC. This encodes CASSFGGANEQFF.

J is TRBJ1-5 and V is TRBV5-1; D is undetermined. With 4 bases removed from V and 7 bases from J, the gap between germline ends came to 18 bases. There are 15 residues in the CDR3. Germline CDR1 is SGHRS and CDR2 is YFSETQ. CDR3 nucleotides: TGCGCCAGCAGCCCGGATTTAGGGCGAGGGCAGCCCCAGCATTTT. As protein: CASSPDLGRGQPQHF.

The V and J genes are TRBV7-2 and TRBJ2-3; TRBD2 is a possible D gene (6 bases). Trimming stripped 7 bases from V and 2 bases from J, with 16 bases between. Germline V gives CDR1 SGHTA, CDR2 FQGNSA. There are 15 residues in the CDR3. This chain's CDR3 is CASTPAGLPTDTQYF. The CDR3 DNA reads as TGTGCCAGCACCCCCGCGGGACTTCCCACAGATACGCAGTATTTT.

The chain links TRBV28 to TRBJ2-7, with D possibly called TRBD1 or TRBD2 (5 bases each). From germline, CDR1 is MDHEN and CDR2 SYDVKM. There are 14 residues in the CDR3. Trimming removed 5 bases at V and 7 bases at J, with 18 bases between. CDR3 nucleotide sequence: TGTGCCAGCAGTCTACCAGGGAGCCTCTCGGAGCAGTACTTC. Protein product: CASSLPGSLSEQYF.

This clone has a single count. This sequence joins TRBV4-3 and TRBJ1-1; perhaps TRBD1 as D (6 bases). With 1 base removed from V and 0 bases from J, the gap between germline ends came to 12 bases. The CDR3 totals 16 residues. Germline V gene sequence: CDR1 LGHNA, CDR2 YSLEER. In DNA, the CDR3 is TGCGCCAGCAGCCAAGGTACGAGGACAGTGAACACTGAAGCTTTCTTT. Amino acids: CASSQGTRTVNTEAFF.

By sample share, this clone is large. This chain links TRBV6-1 with TRBJ2-7; no definite D call. Trimming pared 7 bases from V and 7 bases from J, leaving 17 bases between. Germline V lookup: CDR1 MNHNS, CDR2 SASEGT. The CDR3 runs 13 residues. This chain's CDR3 is CASTGSSLREQYF. For the CDR3, the DNA is TGTGCCAGCACCGGTTCCTCCCTCCGGGAGCAGTACTTC.

The chain recombines TRBV7-2 with TRBJ2-3; 9 bases line up with TRBD2. After removal of 1 base from V and 1 base from J, the junction contained 3 bases not matched to a gene. This CDR3 has 16 residues. Germline CDR1 and CDR2: SGHTA and FQGNSA. The CDR3: CASSLEPSGGTDTQYF. The CDR3 nucleotides read TGTGCCAGCAGCTTAGAGCCTAGCGGGGGCACAGATACGCAGTATTTT.

The genes are TRBV19 and TRBJ2-6; D call uncertain. The length of the CDR3 is 16 residues. In germline, CDR1 is LNHDA, CDR2 SQIVND (reference sequence). The ends were cut back, 7 bases at V and 1 base at J, with 14 bases in the middle. The chain's CDR3 is CASTPGRTSGANVLTF. The CDR3 coding sequence is TGTGCCAGTACCCCCGGACGGACGTCTGGGGCCAACGTCCTGACTTTC.

V and J are TRBV19 and TRBJ2-3; 12 nucleotides match TRBD2. This CDR3 has 15 residues. Germline lookup yields CDR1 LNHDA and CDR2 SQIVND (reference sequence). V was clipped by 6 bases and J by 6 bases; unmatched bases: 7. CDR3 protein: CASRKDGTSGDTQYF. CDR3 bases: TGTGCCAGTAGAAAAGACGGGACTAGCGGGGATACGCAGTATTTT.

This clone was counted a single time. The rearrangement joins TRBV19 to TRBJ2-1; D not certain. V lost 7 bases, J lost 4 bases, and 14 bases lay in between. The length of the CDR3 is 14 residues. The germline CDR1 and CDR2 sequences are LNHDA and SQIVND (reference sequence). CDR3 amino acids: CASNSPPIYNEQFF. In DNA, the CDR3 is TGTGCCAGTAATTCCCCGCCAATATACAATGAGCAGTTCTTC.

The chain joins TRBV5-6 to TRBJ1-6; D remains unclear. This CDR3 has 12 amino acids. Germline V gene data show CDR1 as SGHDT and CDR2 as YYEEEE. Trimming took off 2 bases at V and 7 bases at J, with 4 bases between the two ends. The CDR3 coding sequence is TGTGCCAGCAGCTTCCCGAATTCACCCCTCCACTTT. This gives the protein CASSFPNSPLHF. Complete variable domain (other parts from reference TRBV5-6 and TRBJ1-6): DAGVTQSPTHLIKTRGQQVTLRCSPKSGHDTVSWYQQALGQGPQFIFQYYEEEERQRGNFPDRFSGHQFPNYSSELNVNALLLGDSALYLCASSFPNSPLHFGNGTRLTVT.

This chain connects TRBV4-3 to TRBJ1-1; D is unresolved. The V end was cut by 0 bases, the J end by 5 bases, with 10 bases between. The CDR3 has 14 residues. Germline loops: CDR1 LGHNA, CDR2 YSLEER. CDR3 coding DNA: TGCGCCAGCAGCCAAGATCCCGCGGGAACTGAAGCTTTCTTT. Amino acid sequence: CASSQDPAGTEAFF.

The chain couples TRBV25-1 to TRBJ1-3; 8 bases map to TRBD1. The V gene's germline CDR1 is MGHDK and CDR2 SYGVNS. CDR3 length: 14 residues. The J segment lost 2 bases and the V segment lost 6 bases, leaving 3 bases of the junction unmatched. For the CDR3, the DNA is TGTGCCAGCAGAGACAGGGGAGCTGGAAACACCATATATTTT. Protein product: CASRDRGAGNTIYF.

The chain combines TRBV5-1 with TRBJ2-2, with TRBD2 matching over 7 bases. Germline trimming cut 0 bases from V and 0 bases from J; bases unmatched to any gene: 2. This CDR3 has 16 amino acids. Per germline, CDR1 SGHRS and CDR2 YFSETQ. CDR3 in DNA: TGCGCCAGCAGCTTGGTTGGGGGGGCGAACACCGGGGAGCTGTTTTTT. Amino acid sequence: CASSLVGGANTGELFF.

The chain is built from TRBV7-3 and TRBJ2-2; no firm D call. V was cut by 4 bases and J by 0 bases, with 12 bases left in between. This CDR3 region has 16 residues. In germline, CDR1 is SGHTA, CDR2 FQGTGA. Here the CDR3 reads CASSSIGPTNTGELFF. CDR3 sequence (DNA): TGTGCCAGCAGCTCAATTGGGCCTACGAACACCGGGGAGCTGTTTTTT.

CDR3 protein: CASSRTDGANVLTF. DNA for the CDR3: TGTGCCAGCAGCCGGACAGATGGGGCCAACGTCCTGACTTTC. The chain couples TRBV6-5 to TRBJ2-6; TRBD1 might be the D (6 bases). The CDR3 has 14 residues. Germline CDR1 reads MNHEY; CDR2 reads SVGAGI. The germline V and J ends were trimmed by 6 bases and 3 bases, with 9 bases remaining between them.

The V and J genes are TRBV5-4 and TRBJ1-6; tentative D call: TRBD1 (5 bases). This CDR3 contains 14 residues. CDR1 is SGHNT and CDR2 is YYREEE in the germline V gene (reference sequence). Trimming stripped 2 bases from V and 5 bases from J, with 8 bases between. CDR3 coding DNA: TGTGCCAGCAGCTTTCGGGGGAATAATTCACCCCTCCACTTT. This gives the protein CASSFRGNNSPLHF.

This chain connects TRBV2 to TRBJ2-3, with D unclear. The germline V gene encodes CDR1 SNHLY and CDR2 FYNNEI. The V end lost 4 bases, the J end lost 2 bases, and 13 bases lay between the germline ends. This CDR3 is built from 15 residues. The CDR3 reads CASSGQLLPTDTQYF. The CDR3 DNA reads TGTGCCAGCAGTGGCCAATTACTCCCCACAGATACGCAGTATTTT.

This clone appeared a single time. CDR3 residues: CASSSRPRDTQYF. CDR3 DNA: TGTGCCAGTAGTAGCCGTCCCCGGGATACGCAGTATTTT. This rearrangement joins TRBV19 to TRBJ2-3; unclear D gene. The CDR3 totals 13 residues. Trimming removed 4 bases at V and 6 bases at J, with 11 bases between. CDR1 and CDR2 from the germline V gene are LNHDA and SQIVND (reference sequence).

The rearrangement links TRBV6-1 to TRBJ1-6; 9 bases are shared with TRBD1. This CDR3 is built from 16 residues. Trimming removed 4 bases from V and 6 bases from J; junction bases left unmatched: 7. Germline assignment: CDR1 MNHNS and CDR2 SASEGT. CDR3: CASSASQGALNSPLHF. Here the CDR3 DNA reads TGTGCCAGCAGTGCCTCACAGGGGGCTCTTAATTCACCCCTCCACTTT.